This T cell receptor beta chain was observed in a study of blood T cell repertoires in COVID-19. Study-level background: In each case, the material was cDNA or gDNA derived from T cells, B-cell-depleted T cells, or PBMCs.

V trimming: 0 bases; J trimming: 2 bases; junction bases outside the gene matches: 8. This CDR3 is built from 18 residues. Original data processing: Nucleated cell number was recorded as an estimate derived from reference gene primer amplification. The data were produced by immunoSEQ multiplex PCR, yet TCRdb's version contains in-frame clones alone and is incomplete. D and trimming come from the DNA, and the V and J calls and clone size come from that table. The top ten hold 16% of the sample, which has over 65,000 clones, around 82% seen once. Source material: peripheral blood. This receptor was taken from a man older than 75 with active COVID-19. The V gene is TRBV6-7, the J gene TRBJ2-7; 12 nucleotides agree with TRBD2. TRBV6-7 is an ORF; its function is uncertain. The CDR3 bases are TGTGCCAGCAGTTACTCGATAACTAGCGGGAGGTCCACCTACGAGCAGTACTTC. Protein sequence: CASSYSITSGRSTYEQYF.